The rows below give T cell receptor beta chains drawn from one sample of a study of cytomegalovirus exposure and HLA in healthy donors. This table comes from immunoSEQ multiplex PCR, and its TCRdb copy is limited to in-frame clones, with some not included. In the table there are roughly 220,000 clones, roughly 80% of which are singletons. Sequenced sample: PBMCs. These receptors all stem from a man aged 25-40 years in good health and CMV-seronegative. Both conserved end residues are part of each CDR3. The order of the fields is D gene, J gene, clone size, V gene, CDR3 DNA, CDR3 protein. A D gene is named only where the DNA matches it firmly. Size values are once, few and many counts, or a class for expanded clones, and some rows have none.

>NA|TRBJ2-5|NA|TRBV27
TGTGCCAGCAGTCCAGCGGGTTTCCAAGAGACCCAGTACTTC
CASSPAGFQETQYF
>NA|TRBJ2-7|NA|TRBV9
TGTGCCAGCAGTCTAGGCTACGAGCAGTACTTC
CASSLGYEQYF
>TRBD1|TRBJ1-5|NA|TRBV5-3
TGTGCCAGAAGCGAGGGGACAGGGGATTTACAGCCCCAGCATTTT
CARSEGTGDLQPQHF
>TRBD1|TRBJ2-7|NA|TRBV11-2
TGTGCCAGCAGCTACAGGGGTTCGAGGTCCTACGAGCAGTACTTC
CASSYRGSRSYEQYF
>TRBD2|TRBJ2-2|NA|TRBV4-1
TGCGCCAGCAGCCAAGAGCCTAGCGGGGGGACAAAAACCGGGGAGCTGTTTTTT
CASSQEPSGGTKTGELFF
>NA|TRBJ1-5|NA|TRBV6-4
TGTGCCAGCAGGGTCAGGAGGAGGCCCCAGCATTTT
CASRVRRRPQHF
>NA|TRBJ1-1|once|TRBV5-5
TGTGCCAGCAGCTTGGGACAGGCTGGAGAAGCTTTCTTT
CASSLGQAGEAFF
>NA|TRBJ2-7|NA|TRBV29-1
TGCAGCGTTGAGGGTGAGGGCAGGTCCTACGAGCAGTACTTC
CSVEGEGRSYEQYF
>TRBD1|TRBJ2-1|few|TRBV19
TGTGCCAGTACCGATATCGGGACAGGGGGCGGTGAGCAGTTCTTC
CASTDIGTGGGEQFF
>NA|TRBJ1-6|NA|TRBV27
TGTGCCAGCAGTCTACGGACGGGATTGAATTCACCCCTCCACTTT
CASSLRTGLNSPLHF
>NA|TRBJ1-1|NA|TRBV4-2
TGTGCCAGCAGCGAAGGTCCGCCACAGAACACTGAAGCTTTCTTT
CASSEGPPQNTEAFF
>TRBD2|TRBJ2-1|NA|TRBV5-6
TGTGCCAGCAGCTTGTGGGGGGGAGAGCAGTTCTTC
CASSLWGGEQFF
>TRBD1|TRBJ2-1|few|TRBV7-9
TGTGCCAGCAGCTTAGCGCCGGGACAGGGTTCCGATGAGCAGTTCTTC
CASSLAPGQGSDEQFF
>NA|TRBJ2-3|NA|TRBV7-2
TGTGCCAGCAGCACTGACACAGATACGCAGTATTTT
CASSTDTDTQYF
>NA|TRBJ2-5|NA|TRBV18
TGTGCCAGCTCACCGTCACAGGGAATAGAGACCCAGTACTTC
CASSPSQGIETQYF
>TRBD1|TRBJ2-1|NA|TRBV5-4
TGTGCCAGCAGCTCCAACAGGGGAGTGGTGCAGTTCTTC
CASSSNRGVVQFF
>NA|TRBJ2-7|NA|TRBV28
TGTGCCATCGCAGGCGGGTTCTCCTACGAGCAGTACTTC
CAIAGGFSYEQYF
>NA|TRBJ1-4|NA|TRBV19
TGTGCCAGTCGAGGAGCAGGGGCAGCTAATGAAAAACTGTTTTTT
CASRGAGAANEKLFF
>NA|TRBJ2-7|NA|TRBV28
TGTGCCAGCAGCGGCTCCTACGAGCAGTACTTC
CASSGSYEQYF
>NA|TRBJ1-1|NA|TRBV14
TGTGCCAGCAGCCAAATGGACAGAAGTAACACTGAAGCTTTCTTT
CASSQMDRSNTEAFF
>TRBD1|TRBJ2-3|few|TRBV11-3
TGTGCCAGCAGCTCGGGGACAGCAGATACGCAGTATTTT
CASSSGTADTQYF
>NA|TRBJ1-6|NA|TRBV28
TGTGCCAGCAGTCTAGGGGGGGATAATTCACCCCTCCACTTT
CASSLGGDNSPLHF
>TRBD1|TRBJ1-1|NA|TRBV7-9
TGTGCCAGCAGCCCCGGCCCCTCCGGGACAGGGAGGACTGAAGCTTTCTTT
CASSPGPSGTGRTEAFF
>NA|TRBJ1-4|NA|TRBV4-1
TGCGCCAGCAGCCAAGCAGGAAAGGCCCGCAACCGTATAAAACTGTTTTTT
CASSQAGKARNRIKLFF
>NA|TRBJ1-5|NA|TRBV27
TGTGCCAGGCCGGGACACGCTAGGAATCAGCCCCAGCATTTT
CARPGHARNQPQHF
>TRBD2|TRBJ2-2|NA|TRBV9
TGTGCCAGCAGCGTCCTTACCGGGACTAGCGACACCGGGGAGCTGTTTTTT
CASSVLTGTSDTGELFF
>NA|TRBJ1-4|NA|TRBV14
TGTGCCAGCAGTCCAGGGGCCTTATTAGAAAAACTGTTTTTT
CASSPGALLEKLFF
>TRBD1|TRBJ2-7|NA|TRBV5-4
TGTGCCAGCAGCTTAGCAGGGGGTGTCTACGAGCAGTACTTC
CASSLAGGVYEQYF
>NA|TRBJ1-1|NA|TRBV2
TGTGCCAGCAGTGAAATATTGGTGGTAGAGAACACTGAAGCTTTCTTT
CASSEILVVENTEAFF
>TRBD2|TRBJ2-2|NA|TRBV7-3
TGTGCCAGCAGCTTAGGGCCCGGGGGGGCCCACACCGGGGAGCTGTTTTTT
CASSLGPGGAHTGELFF
>NA|TRBJ1-1|NA|TRBV11-3
TGTGCCAGCAGCTTCCGGAACACTGAAGCTTTCTTT
CASSFRNTEAFF
>TRBD2|TRBJ2-7|NA|TRBV27
TGTGCCAGCAGTTTATCGCCAGCGGGGGGGTACGAGCAGTACTTC
CASSLSPAGGYEQYF
>NA|TRBJ2-3|NA|TRBV5-1
TGCGCCAGCAGCCCAGGCCCGAGCACAGATACGCAGTATTTT
CASSPGPSTDTQYF
>TRBD1|TRBJ1-1|NA|TRBV25-1
TGTGCCAGCAGTGCCCTAGGACAGGGATCTTTCACTGAAGCTTTCTTT
CASSALGQGSFTEAFF
>TRBD1|TRBJ2-1|NA|TRBV5-1
TGCGCCAGCAGCCCTCGGGTTGGGACAGGGGACAATGAGCAGTTCTTC
CASSPRVGTGDNEQFF
>NA|TRBJ2-3|NA|TRBV7-2
TGTGCCAGCAGCTTAGGGTACGGAGATACGCAGTATTTT
CASSLGYGDTQYF
>NA|TRBJ1-1|NA|TRBV19
TGTGCCAGTAGTTACCTAACGGGGATTAGTGAAGCTTTCTTT
CASSYLTGISEAFF
>TRBD1|TRBJ1-1|NA|TRBV28
TGTGCCAGCAGTTCATTGACAGGGCGGAACACTGAAGCTTTCTTT
CASSSLTGRNTEAFF
>TRBD1|TRBJ2-7|once|TRBV27
TGTGCCAGCAGTTTCATAAGCCGACAGGGCATTAGCTCCTACGAGCAGTACTTC
CASSFISRQGISSYEQYF
>NA|TRBJ1-6|NA|TRBV4-2
TGTGCCAGCAGCCAAGAGAGCTCCTATAATTCACCCCTCCACTTT
CASSQESSYNSPLHF
>NA|TRBJ1-2|few|TRBV5-4
TGTGCCAGCAGCTCCCCACTCGCAAACGACTATGGCTACACCTTC
CASSSPLANDYGYTF
>TRBD1|TRBJ2-7|few|TRBV11-2
TGTGCCAGCAGCTCCTCGGACAGGGGGCGGGAGCAGTACTTC
CASSSSDRGREQYF
>TRBD1|TRBJ2-2|NA|TRBV7-2
TGTGCCAGCAGGTTATCCGGGACAGGGGCAACCGGGGAGCTGTTTTTT
CASRLSGTGATGELFF
>TRBD2|TRBJ2-6|NA|TRBV28
TGTGCCAGCAGTTTCGGGGGGAGCGGGGCCAGCGTCCTGACTTTC
CASSFGGSGASVLTF
>NA|TRBJ2-4|NA|TRBV6-5
TGTGCCAGCAGAAGGACAGAGCTAGCCAAAAACATTCAGTACTTC
CASRRTELAKNIQYF
>NA|TRBJ2-6|NA|TRBV4-3
TGCGCCAGCAGCCAAGGGACAATGGCTGGGGCCAGCGTCCTGACTTTC
CASSQGTMAGASVLTF
>TRBD1|TRBJ2-6|NA|TRBV7-2
TGTGCCGGGTCGCCGGGACAGGGGATCTCTGGGGCCAACGTCCTGACTTTC
CAGSPGQGISGANVLTF
>TRBD1|TRBJ2-7|NA|TRBV4-2
TGTGCCAGCAGCCCTACCCCACCGACAGGGGGCCATCACGAGCAGTACTTC
CASSPTPPTGGHHEQYF
>NA|TRBJ2-5|NA|TRBV6-5
TGTGCCAGCAGTCCGCCCGGGGGAGTGGGGGAGACCCAGTACTTC
CASSPPGGVGETQYF